Sequencing of this T cell receptor (beta chain) was carried out in a study of cytomegalovirus exposure and HLA in healthy donors. CDR1 is SGHNT and CDR2 is YYREEE in the germline V gene (reference sequence). Between the trimmed V and J ends, which lost 2 bases and 1 base, there was a span of 16 bases. The CDR3 is made up of 16 amino acids. Sequencing used immunoSEQ multiplex PCR; TCRdb keeps in-frame clones, though not all of them. This sample has about 250,000 clones; more than 75% occur once, and the top ten carry 12%. The clonotype was recovered from a man between 18 and 29 years old in good health and CMV-seropositive. The chain employs TRBV5-4 and TRBJ2-7; D is ambiguous. Sequencing input: PBMCs. CDR3 DNA sequence: TGTGCCAGCAGCTTAGGCCCCGACACGGCTTCCTACGAGCAGTACTTC. This encodes CASSLGPDTASYEQYF.